The 29 T cell receptor beta chains in this list originate from one sample, sequenced in a study of PD-1 blockade in mismatch repair-deficient tumors. The data were produced by immunoSEQ multiplex PCR, yet TCRdb's version contains in-frame clones alone and is incomplete. This sample carries tens of thousands of clones, around 80% of them seen once, and the ten largest clones take about 6%. Source: peripheral blood, taken 44 weeks after starting pembrolizumab. The source is an adult with mismatch repair-deficient cancer.

The chain combines TRBV7-3 with TRBJ2-1; 9 bases fit TRBD2. The trim removed 5 bases at V and 10 bases at J, leaving 15 bases unmatched. The CDR3 extends over 16 amino acids. Germline loops: CDR1 SGHTA, CDR2 FQGTGA. As DNA, the CDR3 is TGTGCCAGCAGCCCAGCAGGTAGCGGGAGTCTTGAGGAGCAGTTCTTC. Protein sequence: CASSPAGSGSLEEQFF.

The chain is built from TRBV9 and TRBJ2-2, with D perhaps TRBD2 (6 bases). Per the germline V gene, CDR1 is SGDLS and CDR2 is YYNGEE. The CDR3 spans 14 residues. V was shortened by 2 bases and J by 1 base, with 6 bases between the two germline ends. The chain's CDR3 is CASSVGGNTGELFF. Here the CDR3 DNA reads TGTGCCAGCAGCGTGGGAGGGAACACCGGGGAGCTGTTTTTT.

The chain combines TRBV28 with TRBJ2-5, with 8 positions matching TRBD2. After removal of 8 bases from V and 4 bases from J, the junction contained 6 bases not matched to a gene. The CDR3 spans 13 residues. The germline CDR1 and CDR2 sequences are MDHEN and SYDVKM. The CDR3 DNA reads as TGTGCCAGCGCCAGCGGGAGTGTAGAGACCCAGTACTTC. Translated: CASASGSVETQYF.

The CDR3: CASRTSVSTDTQYF. CDR3 DNA sequence: TGTGCCAGTCGGACTAGCGTCAGCACAGATACGCAGTATTTT. The gene calls are TRBV18 and TRBJ2-3; 9 bases line up with TRBD2. Looked up from germline, CDR1 is KGHSH and CDR2 is LQKENI. The CDR3 length is 14 residues. J gave up 0 bases and V 9 bases, and 4 bases lay outside the gene matches.

A note on this clone: At one boundary the junction diverges from the germline segment, which might be a read error. Other DNA sequences in this specimen translate into the identical CDR3. The rearrangement uses TRBV7-6 and TRBJ2-2; D tentatively reads TRBD1 or TRBD2 (5 bases each). Germline CDR1 reads SGHVS; CDR2 reads FNYEAQ. The CDR3 loop spans 14 amino acids. In DNA form, the CDR3 reads TGTGCCAGCAAGACAGATACGAACACCGGGGAGTTGTTTTTT. Amino acid sequence: CASKTDTNTGELFF.

This chain joins TRBV2 and TRBJ2-5; 9 positions agree with TRBD1. Germline CDR1 is SNHLY and CDR2 is FYNNEI. The length of the CDR3 is 15 residues. The J segment lost 2 bases and the V segment lost 5 bases, leaving 6 bases of the junction unmatched. The CDR3 DNA is TGTGCCAGCAGTCCCGGACAGGGGTTACAAGAGACCCAGTACTTC. Translation gives CASSPGQGLQETQYF.

V gene TRBV7-9 combines with J gene TRBJ2-3, with TRBD2 identical over 10 bases. The V segment lost 5 bases and the J segment 1 base; nucleotides outside the gene matches: 15. Germline CDR1 SEHNR, CDR2 FQNEAQ (reference sequence). The CDR3 is 19 amino acids. CDR3 nucleotide sequence: TGTGCCAGCAGCCCCCCAGGGGCTAGCGGGAGTCAACGCACAGATACGCAGTATTTT. This sequence encodes CASSPPGASGSQRTDTQYF.

CDR3 loop: CAWSVGVGTGTQYF. CDR3 nucleotides: TGTGCCTGGAGTGTCGGGGTAGGCACGGGTACGCAGTATTTT. The rearrangement links TRBV30 to TRBJ2-3; perhaps TRBD2 as D (5 bases). Germline V lookup: CDR1 GTSNPN, CDR2 SVGIG (reference sequence). The ends were cut back, 0 bases at V and 8 bases at J, with 15 bases in the middle. CDR3 length: 14 residues.

The chain uses TRBV6-6 and TRBJ2-7; 11 nucleotides match TRBD1. CDR1 is MNHNY and CDR2 is SVGAGI in the germline V gene (reference sequence). The CDR3 loop spans 16 amino acids. V shed 3 bases and J 5 bases; nucleotides not matched to a gene: 9. CDR3 sequence (DNA): TGTGCCAGCAGTTATGGGACAGGGGGGGGCAACGACGAGCAGTACTTC. This sequence encodes CASSYGTGGGNDEQYF.

This clone appeared a single time. CDR3 sequence (DNA): TGTGCCAGCAGTTTATCTGGCCCCCTAGCAGGGGAGGGTGGCTACACCTTC. Translating it yields CASSLSGPLAGEGGYTF. The chain joins TRBV27 to TRBJ1-2, with D possibly being TRBD1 (6 bases). V was cut by 0 bases and J by 7 bases, with 21 bases left in between. This CDR3 is 17 amino acids long. Germline assignment: CDR1 MNHEY and CDR2 SMNVEV (reference sequence).

The J gene is TRBJ2-7, the V gene TRBV7-2, with 9 bases matching TRBD2. This CDR3 is 18 amino acids long. V trimming: 5 bases; J trimming: 3 bases; junction bases outside the gene matches: 17. The germline V gene encodes CDR1 SGHTA and CDR2 FQGNSA. This CDR3 reads CASSPQGTSGRLHYEQYF. As DNA, the CDR3 is TGTGCCAGCAGCCCCCAGGGGACCAGCGGGAGGCTCCACTACGAGCAGTACTTC.

The chain employs TRBV6-5 and TRBJ1-2; D perhaps matches TRBD1 (5 bases). Trimming left V 0 bases short and J 3 bases short, with 8 bases between. Per germline, CDR1 MNHEY and CDR2 SVGAGI. This CDR3 contains 14 residues. CDR3 amino acids: CASSYSGRDYGYTF. CDR3 DNA sequence: TGTGCCAGCAGTTACTCGGGCAGGGACTATGGCTACACCTTC.

The chain couples TRBV7-8 to TRBJ1-3; D is unclear. The CDR3 totals 15 residues. Trimming left V 5 bases short and J 0 bases short, with 11 bases between. Germline V gene sequence: CDR1 SGHVS, CDR2 FQNEAQ. The CDR3 bases are TGTGCCAGCAGCCCCCGGAGCGTCTCTGGAAACACCATATATTTT. It is translated as CASSPRSVSGNTIYF.

This clone was counted once. The V gene is TRBV29-1, the J gene TRBJ2-7, with D possibly matching TRBD1 (5 bases). With 6 bases removed from V and 2 bases from J, the gap between germline ends came to 11 bases. Germline V gene sequence: CDR1 SQVTM, CDR2 ANQGSEA. The length of the CDR3 is 12 residues. The CDR3 DNA is TGCAGCGTAGGTACAGGAGCCTACGAGCAGTACTTC. It is translated as CSVGTGAYEQYF.

V usage is TRBV4-2 and J usage is TRBJ2-1; D may be TRBD2 (6 bases). The V gene lost 4 bases and the J gene lost 7 bases, with 11 bases spanning the gap. Germline CDR1 LGHNA, CDR2 YNFKEQ. This CDR3 is 13 amino acids long. The CDR3 is CASSLPSANEQFF. The CDR3 coding sequence is TGTGCCAGCAGCCTCCCTAGCGCAAATGAGCAGTTCTTC.

The chain combines TRBV30 with TRBJ2-1; unclear D gene. From germline, CDR1 is GTSNPN and CDR2 SVGIG (reference sequence). Between the trimmed V and J ends, which lost 0 bases and 6 bases, there was a span of 15 bases. The CDR3 sequence is 15 residues long. The CDR3 DNA is TGTGCCTGGAGTGTACGACCGAGGACGTTCAATGAGCAGTTCTTC. It codes for CAWSVRPRTFNEQFF.

This clone was counted between two and nine times. J is TRBJ1-1 and V is TRBV7-9; D is ambiguous. This CDR3 has 12 amino acids. With 5 bases removed from V and 3 bases from J, the gap between germline ends came to 7 bases. Germline CDR1 reads SEHNR; CDR2 reads FQNEAQ (reference sequence). CDR3 DNA sequence: TGTGCCAGCAGCGCAGCCTACACTGAAGCTTTCTTT. As protein: CASSAAYTEAFF.

The chain employs TRBV6-5 and TRBJ2-3; possibly TRBD1 or TRBD2 for D (5 bases each). Per the germline V gene, CDR1 is MNHEY and CDR2 is SVGAGI. The ends were cut back, 6 bases at V and 0 bases at J, with 13 bases in the middle. The CDR3 totals 15 residues. This CDR3 is CASRGVGTSTDTQYF. CDR3 DNA sequence: TGTGCCAGCAGGGGGGTTGGTACTAGCACAGATACGCAGTATTTT.

The genes are TRBV30 and TRBJ1-4; 11 bases agree with TRBD1. V gave up 3 bases and J gave up 4 bases; unmatched junction bases: 13. Looked up from germline, CDR1 is GTSNPN and CDR2 is SVGIG (reference sequence). The CDR3 spans 18 residues. CDR3 region: CAWSSRTGGGFSNEKLFF. The DNA of the CDR3 is TGTGCCTGGAGCTCTCGGACAGGGGGCGGATTTAGTAATGAAAAACTGTTTTTT. The entire variable domain, with the rest obtained from reference TRBV30 and TRBJ1-4, is as follows: SQTIHQWPATLVQPVGSPLSLECTVEGTSNPNLYWYRQAAGRGLQLLFYSVGIGQISSEVPQNLSASRPQDRQFILSSKKLLLSDSGFYLCAWSSRTGGGFSNEKLFFGSGTQLSVL.

This clone has only one observation. The J gene is TRBJ1-1, the V gene TRBV7-6; 8 nucleotides line up with TRBD1. Looked up from germline, CDR1 is SGHVS and CDR2 is FNYEAQ. V was pared by 4 bases and J by 1 base, with 2 bases of the junction left unmatched. The CDR3 is made up of 14 amino acids. The CDR3, as DNA: TGTGCCAGCAGCTCCGGGACAGGGAACACTGAAGCTTTCTTT. This sequence encodes CASSSGTGNTEAFF.

This chain joins TRBV7-2 and TRBJ2-6; D possibly corresponds to TRBD1 (5 bases). The CDR3 covers 18 residues. CDR1 SGHTA and CDR2 FQGNSA come from the germline V gene. V lost 6 bases, J lost 6 bases, and 24 bases lay in between. The CDR3 here is CASRGVQSHQSEANVLTF. The CDR3 bases are TGTGCCAGCAGAGGGGTCCAAAGTCACCAGTCCGAGGCCAACGTCCTGACTTTC.

The genes are TRBV5-6 and TRBJ2-7, with D maybe TRBD2 (6 bases). Germline CDR1 and CDR2: SGHDT and YYEEEE. The CDR3 covers 14 residues. The ends were cut back, 2 bases at V and 3 bases at J, with 12 bases in the middle. The CDR3 DNA reads as TGTGCCAGCAGCTTCGGGGGAGTCCACTACGAGCAGTACTTC. Translated, it gives CASSFGGVHYEQYF.

The chain combines TRBV5-8 with TRBJ2-3; D unresolved. The CDR3 runs to 11 residues. Germline V gene sequence: CDR1 SGHTS, CDR2 YDEGEE. V was cut by 3 bases and J by 4 bases, with 3 bases left in between. CDR3 residues: CASSYADTQYF. CDR3 bases: TGTGCCAGCAGCTATGCAGATACGCAGTATTTT.

This clone has just one count. The V gene is TRBV27, the J gene TRBJ1-5, with a tentative D call TRBD1 (5 bases). This CDR3 comprises 14 residues. The V gene's germline CDR1 is MNHEY and CDR2 SMNVEV (reference sequence). V dropped 3 bases and J dropped 6 bases, with 12 bases sitting between them. The CDR3 here is CASSFGVGVQPQHF. CDR3 DNA sequence: TGTGCCAGCAGTTTTGGGGTGGGGGTTCAGCCCCAGCATTTT.

The J gene is TRBJ2-3, the V gene TRBV7-2; D unclear. The CDR3 has 14 residues. Germline CDR1 SGHTA, CDR2 FQGNSA. V was trimmed by 1 base and J by 3 bases, leaving 8 bases between them. CDR3 nucleotides: TGTGCCAGCAGCTTAGGGGTCCTAACAGATACGCAGTATTTT. It is translated as CASSLGVLTDTQYF. The complete variable domain, with remaining parts taken from reference TRBV7-2 and TRBJ2-3, reads GAGVSQSPSNKVTEKGKDVELRCDPISGHTALYWYRQSLGQGLEFLIYFQGNSAPDKSGLPSDRFSAERTGGSVSTLTIQRTQQEDSAVYLCASSLGVLTDTQYFGPGTRLTVL.

The CDR3 sequence: CASSRGQGTEKLFF. CDR3 DNA: TGCGCCAGCAGCCGGGGACAGGGGACGGAAAAACTGTTTTTT. The chain is built from TRBV5-1 and TRBJ1-4, with TRBD1 matching 10 bases. Germline values: CDR1 SGHRS, CDR2 YFSETQ. The CDR3 consists of 14 residues. Trimming at V came to 4 bases and at J to 8 bases, leaving 5 bases not matched to a gene.

As DNA, the CDR3 is TGTGCCAGCAGCTTGAAAACGGGAGCCTACAATGAGCAGTTCTTC. The encoded protein is CASSLKTGAYNEQFF. The chain links TRBV5-4 to TRBJ2-1, with D possibly TRBD2 on 6 matching bases. The CDR3 totals 15 residues. CDR1 is SGHNT and CDR2 is YYREEE in the germline V gene (reference sequence). Trimming left V 1 base short and J 2 bases short, with 10 bases between.

The chain recombines TRBV6-1 with TRBJ2-2; TRBD2 is a possible D gene (7 bases). Germline values: CDR1 MNHNS, CDR2 SASEGT. The V end was cut by 8 bases, the J end by 8 bases, with 15 bases between. The CDR3 length is 13 residues. Here the CDR3 reads CASLNRGAGELFF. Written as DNA, the CDR3 is TGTGCCAGCTTAAATCGGGGGGCGGGGGAGCTGTTTTTT.

V and J are TRBV7-8 and TRBJ2-3, with 10 bases lining up with TRBD1. The CDR3 consists of 14 residues. J lost 4 bases, V lost 5 bases, and 3 bases had no gene match. Looked up from germline, CDR1 is SGHVS and CDR2 is FQNEAQ. Here the CDR3 reads CASSRDRGADTQYF. CDR3 bases: TGTGCCAGCAGCCGGGACAGGGGAGCAGATACGCAGTATTTT.